This T cell receptor beta chain was captured in a study of cytomegalovirus exposure and HLA in healthy donors. Overall study findings and caveats: Among TCR beta chains, those listed as cytomegalovirus-associated numbered 164.

With regard to this clone: Its antigen remains unidentified.

In germline, CDR1 is SNHLY, CDR2 FYNNEI. This CDR3 comprises 16 residues. The V gene end was trimmed by 4 bases and the J gene end by 4 bases; junction bases not matched to a gene: 9. This table comes from immunoSEQ multiplex PCR, and its TCRdb copy is limited to in-frame clones, with some not included. The data show roughly 76,000 clones, approximately 95% seen once. This receptor was taken from a man between 18 and 29 years old in good health and CMV-seropositive. Sequenced: PBMCs. The rearrangement joins TRBV2 to TRBJ2-2; 7 positions agree with TRBD2. CDR3 in DNA: TGTGCCAGCAGTGTCGGCGGGAGAGTTGCCACCGGGGAGCTGTTTTTT. Residues: CASSVGGRVATGELFF.